The subject of this entry is one T cell receptor (beta chain). The sample comes from a study of patients and donors after allogeneic stem cell transplantation. TCRdb reprocessed the RT-PCR reads via MiXCR and lists one record per CDR3 protein. The data hold 390,000 or so distinct CDR3 sequences, with roughly 17% observed a single time. Trimming cost V 3 bases and J 7 bases; bases outside gene matches: 4. CDR3 size: 14 residues. The germline gives CDR1 SGDLS, CDR2 YYNGEE. The sequence derives from a human donor who was either an allogeneic HSCT recipient or a stem cell or donor lymphocyte infusion donor (not recorded which). It is not recorded whose cells these are; they may come from a transplant donor. The material sequenced was blood, either unsorted or a sorted T cell fraction (not recorded which). The chain recombines TRBV9 with TRBJ1-4; 9 positions match TRBD1. The chain's CDR3 is CASSADRGGEKLFF. The CDR3 DNA follows: TGTGCCAGCAGCGCTGACAGGGGGGGTGAAAAACTGTTTTTT.